Listed here are 9 T cell receptor beta chains from one sample, sequenced in a study of blood T cells in healthy people across ages. A J-beta primer mix and a sample-barcoded 5' primer were used in a second PCR of roughly 7 to 12 cycles. Each CDR3 protein is one row after TCRdb ran MiXCR on the 5' RACE reads. This table has 950,000 to 1,200,000 distinct CDR3 sequences, around two fifths appearing once. What was sequenced was blood. The source is a man younger than 35 in good health.

In this sample, this clonotype turned up a few times. V usage is TRBV7-2 and J usage is TRBJ2-3, with 12 nucleotides matching TRBD2. The CDR3 loop spans 17 amino acids. V was pared by 5 bases and J by 2 bases, with 8 bases of the junction left unmatched. Germline CDR1 SGHTA, CDR2 FQGNSA. The CDR3 nucleotides are TGTGCCAGCAGCCGCCGGACTAGCGGGGCCCTCACAGATACGCAGTATTTT. Translating it yields CASSRRTSGALTDTQYF.

The chain has TRBV20-1 and TRBJ2-7, with 11 bases fitting TRBD2. This CDR3 comprises 14 residues. V lost 4 bases and J lost 2; bases outside the gene matches: 4. Germline V gives CDR1 DFQATT, CDR2 SNEGSKA (reference sequence). This chain's CDR3 is CSATSSGGPYEQYF. The CDR3 DNA reads as TGCAGTGCTACTTCTAGCGGGGGGCCCTACGAGCAGTACTTC.

This clonotype was seen more than once but under ten times. This chain links TRBV3-1 with TRBJ1-2; no clear D. The CDR3 has 14 amino acids. V was cut by 5 bases and J by 6 bases, with 16 bases left in between. Germline V gene data show CDR1 as LGHDT and CDR2 as YNNKEL (reference sequence). CDR3 bases: TGTGCCAGCAGCTTAGGGATTTATCCGGATGGCTACACCTTC. It translates to CASSLGIYPDGYTF.

V is TRBV4-3 and J is TRBJ1-2, with no clear D. The CDR3 sequence is 16 residues long. The V gene's germline CDR1 is LGHNA and CDR2 YSLEER. V was trimmed by 4 bases and J by 3 bases, leaving 18 bases between them. Here the CDR3 reads CASSRLNSATHYGYTF. In nucleotides, the CDR3 is TGCGCCAGCAGCCGATTAAATTCAGCAACGCACTATGGCTACACCTTC.

This clonotype has a handful of counts. This sequence joins TRBV5-1 and TRBJ1-1, with D perhaps TRBD1 (5 bases). Germline V gene lookup returns CDR1 SGHRS and CDR2 YFSETQ. Trimming took off 0 bases at V and 2 bases at J, with 8 bases between the two ends. The CDR3 is made up of 14 amino acids. For the CDR3, the DNA is TGCGCCAGCAGCTTGGCGACAGAAAACACTGAAGCTTTCTTT. Amino acid sequence: CASSLATENTEAFF. Full variable domain (remainder filled in from reference TRBV5-1 and TRBJ1-1): KAGVTQTPRYLIKTRGQQVTLSCSPISGHRSVSWYQQTPGQGLQFLFEYFSETQRNKGNFPGRFSGRQFSNSRSEMNVSTLELGDSALYLCASSLATENTEAFFGQGTRLTVV.

About this clonotype itself: The junction differs from germline at one of its ends, possibly a read error. The chain joins TRBV5-1 to TRBJ2-1; weak D call: TRBD1 (5 bases). Judging by the DNA end, TRBJ2-7 fits better; the J call may be wrong. The CDR3 sequence is 14 residues long. CDR1 SGHRS and CDR2 YFSETQ come from the germline V gene. This CDR3 reads CTSSLEGAYNEQYF. CDR3 coding DNA: TGCACCAGCAGCTTGGAAGGGGCGTACAATGAGCAGTACTTC.

The rearrangement joins TRBV20-1 to TRBJ2-5; perhaps TRBD2 as D (6 bases). The tail of the sequence fits TRBJ2-7 better, so the J call may be wrong. Germline V lookup: CDR1 DFQATT, CDR2 SNEGSKA (reference sequence). This CDR3 has 13 residues. The CDR3, as DNA: TGCAGTGCTAGGGGCGGGGAAATCTACGAGCAGTACTTC. Its translation is CSARGGEIYEQYF.

This rearrangement joins TRBV21-1 to TRBJ1-2; TRBD1, the table's D call, lacks a check against the DNA. TRBV21-1 is marked as a pseudogene. The CDR3 has 19 residues. The CDR3 spells CASSKTGLLPQAAFCGCTF. CDR3 sequence (DNA): TGTGCCAGCAGCAAAACCGGGCTCTTACCACAGGCCGCGTTCTGTGGCTGCACCTTC.

This clonotype turned up a few times. The V gene is TRBV20-1, the J gene TRBJ2-3; D possibly matches TRBD1 or TRBD2 (6 bases each). CDR3 length: 15 residues. Germline CDR1 is DFQATT and CDR2 is SNEGSKA (reference sequence). Trimming left V 5 bases short and J 4 bases short, with 19 bases between. DNA for the CDR3: TGCAGTGCTGGCCAACGGGGGCTCCCCCCAGATACGCAGTATTTT. Amino acid sequence: CSAGQRGLPPDTQYF.